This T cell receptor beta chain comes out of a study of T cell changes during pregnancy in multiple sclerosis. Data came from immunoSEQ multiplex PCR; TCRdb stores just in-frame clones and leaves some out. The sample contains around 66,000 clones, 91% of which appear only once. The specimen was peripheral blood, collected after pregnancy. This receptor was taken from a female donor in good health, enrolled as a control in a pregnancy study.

The CDR3 loop is CASSLHDSSNSPLHF. CDR3 in DNA: TGTGCCAGCAGCTTACATGACAGTTCCAATTCACCCCTCCACTTT. The J gene is TRBJ1-6, the V gene TRBV7-9; the D gene is possibly TRBD1 (5 bases). CDR1 and CDR2 from the germline V gene are SEHNR and FQNEAQ (reference sequence). V was pared by 2 bases and J by 7 bases, with 12 bases between. The CDR3 sequence is 15 residues long.